This is a list of T cell receptor beta chains from one sample in a study of T cell responses to AZD1222 COVID-19 vaccine. Sequenced by immunoSEQ multiplex PCR; TCRdb stores in-frame clones only, minus some. The sample carries some 150,000 clones, more than 90% recorded once. This specimen was peripheral blood, taken on day 0 of AZD1222 vaccination. These receptors came from an adult in good health. CDR3s include the opening cysteine and the closing phenylalanine or tryptophan. A D gene is named only where the DNA matches it firmly. Clone size is given for some rows only: seen once, a few or many times, or a class if the clone is expanded.

j_call: TRBJ2-7; v_call: TRBV10-3; clone_size: NA; d_call: NA; cdr3_aa: CATGTGGPSYEQYF; cdr3_nt: TGTGCGACCGGGACGGGGGGCCCCTCCTACGAGCAGTACTTC
j_call: TRBJ1-2; v_call: TRBV19; clone_size: NA; d_call: TRBD1; cdr3_aa: CASSTGGDYGYTF; cdr3_nt: TGTGCCAGTAGTACAGGGGGGGACTATGGCTACACCTTC
j_call: TRBJ2-2; v_call: TRBV4-3; clone_size: many; d_call: NA; cdr3_aa: CASSQAANTGELFF; cdr3_nt: TGCGCCAGCAGCCAGGCAGCGAACACCGGGGAGCTGTTTTTT
j_call: TRBJ2-1; v_call: TRBV5-1; clone_size: once; d_call: NA; cdr3_aa: CASSSRRGSYNEQFF; cdr3_nt: TGCGCCAGCAGCTCCCGTAGGGGGTCCTACAATGAGCAGTTCTTC
j_call: TRBJ1-6; v_call: TRBV14; clone_size: NA; d_call: NA; cdr3_aa: CASSQGSRDTPLHF; cdr3_nt: TGTGCCAGCAGCCAAGGATCAAGGGATACACCCCTCCACTTT
j_call: TRBJ1-4; v_call: TRBV5-1; clone_size: NA; d_call: NA; cdr3_aa: CASSPGGSEKLFF; cdr3_nt: TGCGCCAGCAGCCCGGGGGGGAGTGAAAAACTGTTTTTT
j_call: TRBJ2-2; v_call: TRBV7-2; clone_size: NA; d_call: NA; cdr3_aa: CASSLLANTGELFF; cdr3_nt: TGTGCCAGCAGCTTACTAGCTAACACCGGGGAGCTGTTTTTT
j_call: TRBJ1-5; v_call: TRBV2; clone_size: NA; d_call: TRBD1; cdr3_aa: CATRGQAYHQPQHF; cdr3_nt: TGTGCCACCCGAGGACAGGCCTACCATCAGCCCCAGCATTTT
j_call: TRBJ2-7; v_call: TRBV20-1; clone_size: NA; d_call: TRBD2; cdr3_aa: CSASHPGTKRYEQYF; cdr3_nt: TGCAGTGCTAGTCACCCCGGGACTAAGCGCTACGAGCAGTACTTC
j_call: TRBJ2-1; v_call: TRBV19; clone_size: NA; d_call: NA; cdr3_aa: CASSMGVVEQFF; cdr3_nt: TGTGCCAGTAGTATGGGGGTTGTCGAGCAGTTCTTC
j_call: TRBJ2-5; v_call: TRBV4-3; clone_size: few; d_call: TRBD2; cdr3_aa: CASSQETGGKETQYF; cdr3_nt: TGCGCCAGCAGCCAAGAGACGGGGGGGAAAGAGACCCAGTACTTC
j_call: TRBJ2-7; v_call: TRBV7-2; clone_size: few; d_call: NA; cdr3_aa: CASSLESSGGEQYF; cdr3_nt: TGTGCCAGCAGCTTAGAATCGAGTGGCGGAGAGCAGTACTTC
j_call: TRBJ2-2; v_call: TRBV6-4; clone_size: NA; d_call: NA; cdr3_aa: CASSDKNTGELFF; cdr3_nt: TGTGCCAGCAGTGACAAGAACACCGGGGAGCTGTTTTTT
j_call: TRBJ2-7; v_call: TRBV18; clone_size: NA; d_call: TRBD1; cdr3_aa: CASSQFQGADYEQYF; cdr3_nt: TGTGCCAGCTCTCAGTTCCAGGGGGCTGATTACGAGCAGTACTTC
j_call: TRBJ1-4; v_call: TRBV5-1; clone_size: NA; d_call: NA; cdr3_aa: CASCITGSNEKLFF; cdr3_nt: TGCGCCAGCTGTATAACAGGGTCTAATGAAAAACTGTTTTTT
j_call: TRBJ1-1; v_call: TRBV5-6; clone_size: NA; d_call: NA; cdr3_aa: CASSPTENTEAFF; cdr3_nt: TGTGCCAGCAGCCCCACGGAGAACACTGAAGCTTTCTTT
j_call: TRBJ1-4; v_call: TRBV7-6; clone_size: NA; d_call: NA; cdr3_aa: CASSQHGQNTLLNEKLFF; cdr3_nt: TGTGCCAGCAGCCAACATGGACAGAACACTCTCCTGAATGAAAAACTGTTTTTT
j_call: TRBJ1-3; v_call: TRBV4-2; clone_size: NA; d_call: NA; cdr3_aa: CASSQDPGNTIYF; cdr3_nt: TGTGCCAGCAGCCAAGATCCCGGAAACACCATATATTTT
j_call: TRBJ1-4; v_call: TRBV28; clone_size: NA; d_call: NA; cdr3_aa: CASSLPKGPGVNEKLFF; cdr3_nt: TGTGCCAGCAGTTTACCCAAGGGGCCGGGTGTAAATGAAAAACTGTTTTTT
j_call: TRBJ1-1; v_call: TRBV11-2; clone_size: NA; d_call: NA; cdr3_aa: CASRLPGGMNTEAFF; cdr3_nt: TGTGCCAGCCGTCTGCCGGGAGGGATGAACACTGAAGCTTTCTTT
j_call: TRBJ1-2; v_call: TRBV18; clone_size: NA; d_call: NA; cdr3_aa: CASSPGDNYGYTF; cdr3_nt: TGTGCCAGCTCACCAGGAGACAACTATGGCTACACCTTC
j_call: TRBJ2-1; v_call: TRBV7-3; clone_size: once; d_call: NA; cdr3_aa: CASSLISGTRDEQFF; cdr3_nt: TGTGCCAGCAGCTTAATAAGTGGGACGCGCGATGAGCAGTTCTTC
j_call: TRBJ2-7; v_call: TRBV20-1; clone_size: NA; d_call: NA; cdr3_aa: CSAQVGYEQYF; cdr3_nt: TGCAGTGCACAAGTAGGATACGAGCAGTACTTC
j_call: TRBJ1-5; v_call: TRBV5-5; clone_size: NA; d_call: NA; cdr3_aa: CASSPTGLVQPQHF; cdr3_nt: TGTGCCAGCAGCCCGACAGGCTTAGTTCAGCCCCAGCATTTT
j_call: TRBJ1-6; v_call: TRBV28; clone_size: NA; d_call: NA; cdr3_aa: CASTVRGRGNSPLHF; cdr3_nt: TGTGCCAGCACCGTTCGCGGACGTGGTAATTCACCCCTCCACTTT
j_call: TRBJ1-6; v_call: TRBV5-6; clone_size: NA; d_call: NA; cdr3_aa: CASSLVSGLNGSPLHF; cdr3_nt: TGTGCCAGCAGCTTGGTTTCGGGGCTCAATGGTTCACCCCTCCACTTT
j_call: TRBJ2-7; v_call: TRBV10-1; clone_size: once; d_call: TRBD2; cdr3_aa: CASSVKWDTSTSGRARSSYEQYF; cdr3_nt: TGCGCCAGCAGTGTGAAGTGGGACACATCGACTAGCGGGAGGGCCCGCAGCTCCTACGAGCAGTACTTC
j_call: TRBJ2-2; v_call: TRBV5-1; clone_size: NA; d_call: NA; cdr3_aa: CASPAPLNTGELFF; cdr3_nt: TGCGCCAGCCCCGCCCCACTGAACACCGGGGAGCTGTTTTTT
j_call: TRBJ2-1; v_call: TRBV6-2/TRBV6-3; clone_size: NA; d_call: NA; cdr3_aa: CASGHALGTVYNEQFF; cdr3_nt: TGTGCCAGCGGCCATGCTTTAGGGACTGTCTACAATGAGCAGTTCTTC